This T cell receptor (beta chain) was obtained from a study of blood T cell repertoires in COVID-19. Across the whole study: Both acute and convalescent COVID-19 samples were obtained from the United States, Italy and Spain.

Participants were placed into cohorts based on the clinical history they reported. In the study's own analysis: Quantification of nucleated cells was approximated via reference gene primer amplification. Here immunoSEQ multiplex PCR was the method, and the copy in TCRdb shows in-frame clones only, minus some. D and trimming were read from the DNA, whereas the V and J calls and clone size are those reported in that table. In the table there are 150,000 to 200,000 clones, more than 75% of which are singletons. V dropped 3 bases and J dropped 7 bases, with 13 bases sitting between them. Germline CDR1 and CDR2: MDHEN and SYDVKM. This CDR3 comprises 15 residues.

The sequence came from a young woman who had recovered from COVID-19. The chain combines TRBV28 with TRBJ1-6; no reliable D call. The sample was PBMCs or T cells enriched from blood (not recorded which). CDR3 nucleotides: TGTGCCAGCAGTTTGAGGCCAGTAGAGAATTCACCCCTCCACTTT. Translation gives CASSLRPVENSPLHF.